The 21 T cell receptor beta chains below all came from one sample that was sequenced in a study of T cell clones after liver transplantation. Assay: immunoSEQ multiplex PCR; the TCRdb copy retains only in-frame clones and omits some. The sample has 95,000 to 130,000 clones, just over 90% seen once. Here the sequenced sample was CD4+ T cells from blood, taken 12 months after liver transplant. These receptors all come from a human patient who received a liver transplant. T cells may partly derive from the graft donor.

CDR3 DNA sequence: TGTGCCAGCAGCTTAGTACTACAGGGCTACGAGCAGTACTTC. Its protein is CASSLVLQGYEQYF. V is TRBV7-8 and J is TRBJ2-7; possible D gene TRBD1, 6 bases. Trimming left V 1 base short and J 3 bases short, with 10 bases between. Per germline, CDR1 SGHVS and CDR2 FQNEAQ. There are 14 residues in the CDR3. The variable domain in full, with the rest retrieved from reference TRBV7-8 and TRBJ2-7, is GAGVSQSPRYKVAKRGQDVALRCDPISGHVSLFWYQQALGQGPEFLTYFQNEAQLDKSGLPSDRFFAERPEGSVSTLKIQRTQQEDSAVYLCASSLVLQGYEQYFGPGTRLTVT.

The gene calls are TRBV29-1 and TRBJ2-5; 7 bases map to TRBD1. The V gene end was trimmed by 7 bases and the J gene end by 2 bases; junction bases not matched to a gene: 7. CDR1 is SQVTM, CDR2 ANQGSEA, per germline. The CDR3 sequence is 13 residues long. CDR3 amino acids: CSAGQAYQETQYF. The DNA for the CDR3 is TGCAGCGCCGGACAGGCGTATCAAGAGACCCAGTACTTC.

This clone was seen only once. The genes are TRBV18 and TRBJ1-3, with 9 bases fitting TRBD1. Germline-derived CDR1 and CDR2 are KGHSH and LQKENI. The junction had 3 bases not matched to a gene; V was cut back by 6 bases and J by 0 bases. The CDR3 is 15 residues long. CDR3 nucleotide sequence: TGTGCCAGCTCGACGACAGGGGGCTCTGGAAACACCATATATTTT. This codes for CASSTTGGSGNTIYF. The variable domain in full, with the rest retrieved from reference TRBV18 and TRBJ1-3, is NAGVMQNPRHLVRRRGQEARLRCSPMKGHSHVYWYRQLPEEGLKFMVYLQKENIIDESGMPKERFSAEFPKEGPSILRIQQVVRGDSAAYFCASSTTGGSGNTIYFGEGSWLTVV.

The chain uses TRBV25-1 and TRBJ1-4; 11 positions agree with TRBD1. V trimming: 1 base; J trimming: 2 bases; junction bases outside the gene matches: 6. Looked up from germline, CDR1 is MGHDK and CDR2 is SYGVNS. The length of the CDR3 is 18 residues. The CDR3 nucleotides read TGTGCCAGCAGTGAATTAGGCGGACAGGGGGCGACTAATGAAAAACTGTTTTTT. It specifies CASSELGGQGATNEKLFF.

The chain is built from TRBV2 and TRBJ1-4; maybe TRBD1 (6 bases). Germline V CDR1 and CDR2: SNHLY, FYNNEI. The CDR3 is 18 amino acids. Trimming shortened V by 0 bases and J by 1 base, and 15 bases separated the two germline ends. CDR3 region: CASSEAVGGARTNEKLFF. As DNA, the CDR3 is TGTGCCAGCAGTGAAGCGGTGGGGGGCGCACGAACTAATGAAAAACTGTTTTTT.

The genes are TRBV5-1 and TRBJ2-1; D remains ambiguous. Germline lookup yields CDR1 SGHRS and CDR2 YFSETQ. The CDR3 runs to 15 residues. The germline V and J ends were trimmed by 0 bases and 4 bases, with 11 bases remaining between them. The CDR3 sequence: CASSLAGDGYNEQFF. The CDR3 DNA reads TGCGCCAGCAGCTTGGCAGGTGACGGATACAATGAGCAGTTCTTC.

This clone occurred a few times. The chain uses TRBV7-2 and TRBJ1-2, with unresolved D. Trimming took 7 bases from V and 0 from J, leaving 12 bases between them. Looked up from germline, CDR1 is SGHTA and CDR2 is FQGNSA. The CDR3 consists of 14 residues. CDR3 nucleotides: TGTGCCAGCACCCCGGGATATTCTAACTATGGCTACACCTTC. Translation gives CASTPGYSNYGYTF.

The CDR3 sequence is CASSYKDRLRQYF. The CDR3 region has the DNA TGTGCCAGCAGTTATAAAGACAGACTCCGCCAGTACTTC. The chain has TRBV28 and TRBJ2-7; possibly TRBD1 for D (5 bases). This CDR3 region has 13 residues. Between the trimmed V and J ends, which lost 4 bases and 10 bases, there was a span of 17 bases. The V gene's germline CDR1 is MDHEN and CDR2 SYDVKM. The complete variable domain, with remaining parts taken from reference TRBV28 and TRBJ2-7, reads DVKVTQSSRYLVKRTGEKVFLECVQDMDHENMFWYRQDPGLGLRLIYFSYDVKMKEKGDIPEGYSVSREKKERFSLILESASTNQTSMYLCASSYKDRLRQYFGPGTRLTVT.

This sequence joins TRBV9 and TRBJ2-3, with D hard to call. Trimming pared 4 bases from V and 6 bases from J, leaving 6 bases between. Germline V gives CDR1 SGDLS, CDR2 YYNGEE. This CDR3 comprises 11 residues. DNA of the CDR3: TGTGCCAGCAGCCCACAGGATACGCAGTATTTT. It yields the protein CASSPQDTQYF.

This rearrangement joins TRBV4-3 to TRBJ2-1, with D hard to call. This CDR3 comprises 13 residues. Trimming cost V 6 bases and J 8 bases, with 14 bases left between them. Germline CDR1 and CDR2: LGHNA and YSLEER. CDR3 residues: CASSPSFLHEQFF. CDR3 DNA sequence: TGCGCCAGCAGTCCAAGCTTTCTGCATGAGCAGTTCTTC.

J is TRBJ2-3 and V is TRBV7-9; 12 positions agree with TRBD1. The CDR3 runs 17 residues. In germline, CDR1 is SEHNR, CDR2 FQNEAQ (reference sequence). V trimming: 2 bases; J trimming: 2 bases; junction bases outside the gene matches: 5. The CDR3 protein is CASSLITGQGATDTQYF. The DNA of the CDR3 is TGTGCCAGCAGCTTAATTACGGGACAGGGGGCCACAGATACGCAGTATTTT.

The V and J genes are TRBV14 and TRBJ2-2; TRBD2 is a possible D gene (6 bases). Trimming removed 1 base at V and 5 bases at J, with 11 bases between. CDR3 length: 15 residues. CDR1 is SGHDN and CDR2 is FVKESK in the germline V gene. CDR3 coding DNA: TGTGCCAGCAGCCAAGTGAGGGCGGGAACCGGGGAGCTGTTTTTT. Its protein is CASSQVRAGTGELFF. Full variable domain (rest looked up from reference TRBV14 and TRBJ2-2): EAGVTQFPSHSVIEKGQTVTLRCDPISGHDNLYWYRRVMGKEIKFLLHFVKESKQDESGMPNNRFLAERTGGTYSTLKVQPAELEDSGVYFCASSQVRAGTGELFFGEGSRLTVL.

The chain recombines TRBV29-1 with TRBJ2-3; 7 bases agree with TRBD2. Germline CDR1 is SQVTM and CDR2 is ANQGSEA. Unmatched junction bases numbered 2, after V lost 4 bases and J lost 1 base. The CDR3 consists of 13 residues. The CDR3: CSVGRGGTDTQYF. The CDR3 DNA follows: TGCAGCGTTGGTCGGGGGGGCACAGATACGCAGTATTTT.

This chain uses TRBV5-5 with TRBJ2-7; 12 bases align to TRBD2. Unmatched junction bases numbered 8, after V lost 4 bases and J lost 6 bases. CDR1 is SGHKS, CDR2 YYEKEE, per germline (reference sequence). There are 15 residues in the CDR3. The CDR3 nucleotides read TGTGCCAGCAGCAATCGACTAGCGGGAGTTGGCGAGCAGTACTTC. This gives the protein CASSNRLAGVGEQYF.

This clone has just one count. The CDR3 DNA is TGCGCCAGCAGCCTGTACTTTGGGCGGCAAGAGACCCAGTACTTC. Protein sequence: CASSLYFGRQETQYF. V and J are TRBV5-1 and TRBJ2-5; no reliable D call. The length of the CDR3 is 15 residues. In germline, CDR1 is SGHRS, CDR2 YFSETQ. V was pared by 4 bases and J by 2 bases, with 15 bases between.

CDR3 coding DNA: TGTGCCAGCAGCGACAGGGGGTCGAACACCGGGGAGCTGTTTTTT. This sequence encodes CASSDRGSNTGELFF. The V gene is TRBV9, the J gene TRBJ2-2; TRBD1 agrees at 8 bases. Losses at the gene ends were 3 bases for V and 0 bases for J; bases not matched to a gene: 1. The V gene's germline CDR1 is SGDLS and CDR2 YYNGEE. This CDR3 is 15 amino acids long.

CDR3 sequence (DNA): TGTGCCAGCAGCTTAGTGCCATCCCCCTCCGCGCAGTATTTT. Its protein is CASSLVPSPSAQYF. V gene TRBV7-2 combines with J gene TRBJ2-3; D gene ambiguous. The CDR3 sequence is 14 residues long. V gave up 1 base and J gave up 10 bases, with 15 bases separating them. The germline V gene encodes CDR1 SGHTA and CDR2 FQGNSA.

This chain links TRBV7-3 with TRBJ2-2; D is unclear. The germline CDR1 and CDR2 sequences are SGHTA and FQGTGA. This CDR3 is built from 16 residues. Trimming removed 9 bases at V and 0 bases at J, with 17 bases between. CDR3 in DNA: TGTGCCAGTGGTCCCGCGGTCGCCGCGAACACCGGGGAGCTGTTTTTT. It yields the protein CASGPAVAANTGELFF.

The chain uses TRBV30 and TRBJ2-3; the D gene could be TRBD1 or TRBD2 (5 bases each). Germline loops: CDR1 GTSNPN, CDR2 SVGIG (reference sequence). This CDR3 is built from 12 residues. The V and J ends lost 4 bases and 4 bases respectively, with 9 bases between them. This chain's CDR3 is CAWNLGADTQYF. For the CDR3, the DNA is TGTGCCTGGAATCTGGGGGCAGATACGCAGTATTTT.

This rearrangement joins TRBV19 to TRBJ2-2; D gene unclear. This CDR3 spans 15 amino acids. Germline V gene lookup returns CDR1 LNHDA and CDR2 SQIVND (reference sequence). The V and J ends lost 6 bases and 6 bases respectively, with 17 bases between them. CDR3 protein: CASRDGPVVPGELFF. The CDR3 DNA reads TGTGCCAGTAGGGACGGTCCCGTGGTTCCCGGGGAGCTGTTTTTT.

The chain combines TRBV19 with TRBJ2-1; maybe TRBD1 (5 bases). Trimming took off 5 bases at V and 8 bases at J, with 19 bases between the two ends. Germline V gene lookup returns CDR1 LNHDA and CDR2 SQIVND (reference sequence). The CDR3 totals 15 residues. The CDR3 is CASSSDSHSNDEQFF. CDR3 sequence (DNA): TGTGCCAGTAGTTCTGACAGTCATAGTAACGATGAGCAGTTCTTC. The entire variable domain, with the rest obtained from reference TRBV19 and TRBJ2-1, is as follows: DGGITQSPKYLFRKEGQNVTLSCEQNLNHDAMYWYRQDPGQGLRLIYYSQIVNDFQKGDIAEGYSVSREKKESFPLTVTSAQKNPTAFYLCASSSDSHSNDEQFFGPGTRLTVL.